The 21 T cell receptor beta chains below were found in one sample sequenced in a study of OX40 agonist ivuxolimab in advanced cancers. The assay was immunoSEQ multiplex PCR, and TCRdb's table has in-frame clones only and misses some. The sample has about 56,000 clones; 75% to 85% are singletons. The sample was CD4+ or CD8+ T cells sorted from blood, taken in a trial of the OX40 agonist ivuxolimab. These receptors were collected from an adult with an advanced solid tumor such as melanoma, head and neck, liver or kidney cancer.

The chain has TRBV7-6 and TRBJ1-5; TRBD1 aligns across 9 bases. Trimming at V came to 5 bases and at J to 1 base, leaving 6 bases not matched to a gene. The length of the CDR3 is 16 residues. From germline, CDR1 is SGHVS and CDR2 FNYEAQ. CDR3 region: CASSVGTGRSNQPQHF. The CDR3 DNA reads as TGTGCCAGCAGCGTAGGGACAGGGCGAAGCAATCAGCCCCAGCATTTT.

The count of this clone is one. This chain joins TRBV5-6 and TRBJ2-2, with 8 bases identical to TRBD1. V gave up 2 bases and J gave up 5 bases; unmatched junction bases: 2. The germline V gene has CDR1 SGHDT and CDR2 YYEEEE. The CDR3 runs to 14 residues. In nucleotides, the CDR3 is TGTGCCAGCAGCTTACGACAGGGGACCGGGGAGCTGTTTTTT. Its translation is CASSLRQGTGELFF.

The rearrangement links TRBV7-9 to TRBJ2-7, with 7 bases identical to TRBD2. The germline V gene encodes CDR1 SEHNR and CDR2 FQNEAQ (reference sequence). The CDR3 length is 17 residues. V gave up 0 bases and J gave up 5 bases; unmatched junction bases: 13. DNA for the CDR3: TGTGCCAGCAGCTTAGCGTTGGGCGGGAGCCTCACCCACGAGCAGTACTTC. It encodes CASSLALGGSLTHEQYF.

The chain couples TRBV6-1 to TRBJ2-3; D might be TRBD2 (6 bases). Germline V CDR1 and CDR2: MNHNS, SASEGT. The CDR3 runs 13 residues. V lost 8 bases and J lost 3, with 12 bases in between. The CDR3 nucleotides read TGTGCCAGCGGAGGGCCCCGGACAGATACGCAGTATTTT. The encoded protein is CASGGPRTDTQYF.

The chain links TRBV30 to TRBJ1-2; D gene ambiguous. CDR3 length: 11 residues. V lost 4 bases and J 9 bases, leaving 12 bases between the germline ends. The germline V gene encodes CDR1 GTSNPN and CDR2 SVGIG (reference sequence). CDR3 loop: CAWNRGRRYTF. CDR3 nucleotides: TGTGCCTGGAACCGGGGTCGGCGCTACACCTTC.

The chain uses TRBV29-1 and TRBJ1-1, with 8 nucleotides matching TRBD1. Trimming took 8 bases from V and 10 from J; bases not matched to a gene: 15. In germline, CDR1 is SQVTM, CDR2 ANQGSEA. The CDR3 sequence is 13 residues long. Here the CDR3 reads CSHLEGQGARAFF. As DNA, the CDR3 is TGCAGCCACCTTGAGGGGCAGGGGGCAAGAGCTTTCTTT.

The chain has TRBV27 and TRBJ1-2; TRBD1 agrees at 9 bases. Trimming removed 7 bases from V and 4 bases from J; junction bases left unmatched: 7. There are 14 residues in the CDR3. Germline V CDR1 and CDR2: MNHEY, SMNVEV (reference sequence). CDR3 residues: CASMRQGEGYGYTF. CDR3 sequence (DNA): TGTGCCAGCATGAGACAGGGGGAAGGCTATGGCTACACCTTC.

V and J are TRBV10-3 and TRBJ2-3, with 14 bases identical to TRBD2. The CDR3 sequence is 17 residues long. V lost 4 bases and J lost 4; bases outside the gene matches: 7. Germline V lookup: CDR1 ENHRY, CDR2 SYGVKD. This chain's CDR3 is CAISVGLAGDFADTQYF. The CDR3 nucleotides read TGTGCCATCAGTGTGGGACTAGCGGGAGACTTCGCAGATACGCAGTATTTT.

J is TRBJ2-7 and V is TRBV28; TRBD1 matches 9 bases. With 6 bases clipped from V and 2 bases from J, the junction kept 8 bases outside the gene matches. Germline V gene data show CDR1 as MDHEN and CDR2 as SYDVKM. This CDR3 has 15 amino acids. CDR3: CASRTPRTGAYEQYF. In DNA, the CDR3 is TGTGCCAGCAGAACCCCACGGACAGGGGCCTACGAGCAGTACTTC.

V usage is TRBV19 and J usage is TRBJ1-2, with TRBD1 matching over 8 bases. After removal of 4 bases from V and 4 bases from J, the junction contained 11 bases not matched to a gene. The CDR3 consists of 16 residues. From germline, CDR1 is LNHDA and CDR2 SQIVND (reference sequence). Here the CDR3 reads CASSRGTGPSSYGYTF. The CDR3 DNA is TGTGCCAGTAGTAGAGGGACAGGACCTTCGAGCTATGGCTACACCTTC.

The genes are TRBV6-1 and TRBJ2-5; maybe TRBD2 (5 bases). The J call could be wrong; TRBJ2-7 is a better fit for the DNA end. The germline CDR1 and CDR2 sequences are MNHNS and SASEGT. This CDR3 is 14 amino acids long. The CDR3: CASSDGRRSYEQYF. The CDR3 bases are TGTGCCAGCAGTGATGGACGGAGGTCCTACGAGCAGTACTTC.

This clone was detected a few times. The chain joins TRBV29-1 to TRBJ1-1; D unresolved. The CDR3 extends over 10 amino acids. CDR1 is SQVTM and CDR2 is ANQGSEA in the germline V gene. The CDR3 here is CRFGSGGAFF. CDR3 coding DNA: TGCAGATTTGGGTCGGGTGGGGCTTTCTTT.

The chain links TRBV7-2 to TRBJ2-1, with TRBD2 identical over 10 bases. Unmatched junction bases numbered 6, after V lost 0 bases and J lost 7 bases. CDR1 is SGHTA and CDR2 is FQGNSA in the germline V gene. The CDR3 has 16 residues. CDR3 bases: TGTGCCAGCAGCTTAGCGGGAGCGGGAGGGCTGAATGAGCAGTTCTTC. This gives the protein CASSLAGAGGLNEQFF.

This chain uses TRBV6-1 with TRBJ1-5, with 7 bases identical to TRBD1. The CDR3 has 14 residues. V gave up 8 bases and J gave up 7 bases; unmatched junction bases: 11. CDR1 is MNHNS, CDR2 SASEGT, per germline. The chain's CDR3 is CASGDRAVGQPQHF. The CDR3 bases are TGTGCCAGCGGCGACAGGGCGGTGGGACAGCCCCAGCATTTT.

Only one count was recorded for this clone. The chain combines TRBV6-6 with TRBJ1-4; D is uncertain. V lost 6 bases and J 3 bases, leaving 11 bases between the germline ends. Germline loops: CDR1 MNHNY, CDR2 SVGAGI (reference sequence). The CDR3 extends over 14 amino acids. As DNA, the CDR3 is TGTGCCAGCAGCGGACTGAACGCTAATGAAAAACTGTTTTTT. Its protein is CASSGLNANEKLFF.

CDR3 residues: CASSAPGQGNYGYTF. CDR3 nucleotides: TGTGCCAGCAGCGCCCCGGGACAGGGAAACTATGGCTACACCTTC. The chain couples TRBV9 to TRBJ1-2, with 9 bases fitting TRBD1. V lost 3 bases, J lost 2 bases, and 5 bases stayed unmatched. Per the germline V gene, CDR1 is SGDLS and CDR2 is YYNGEE. The CDR3 spans 15 residues.

The rearrangement uses TRBV5-5 and TRBJ2-2, with D unclear. This CDR3 contains 12 residues. Germline lookup yields CDR1 SGHKS and CDR2 YYEKEE (reference sequence). V was trimmed by 1 base and J by 6 bases, leaving 4 bases between them. This CDR3 reads CASSLWAGELFF. The CDR3 DNA reads as TGTGCCAGCAGCTTGTGGGCCGGGGAGCTGTTTTTT.

The J gene is TRBJ1-2, the V gene TRBV6-1, with D possibly being TRBD1 (5 bases). CDR3 length equals 14 residues. Between the trimmed V and J ends, which lost 6 bases and 2 bases, there was a span of 13 bases. Per the germline V gene, CDR1 is MNHNS and CDR2 is SASEGT. The CDR3 here is CASRPRGTNYGYTF. Written as DNA, the CDR3 is TGTGCCAGCAGACCCCGGGGGACCAACTATGGCTACACCTTC.

CDR3 region: CASSLFGGRPYNEQFF. DNA for the CDR3: TGTGCCAGCAGCTTATTCGGGGGGAGACCCTACAATGAGCAGTTCTTC. V is TRBV11-2 and J is TRBJ2-1; 7 bases line up with TRBD2. CDR1 is SGHAT and CDR2 is FQNNGV in the germline V gene. The J segment lost 2 bases and the V segment lost 2 bases, leaving 6 bases of the junction unmatched. The CDR3 extends over 16 amino acids. The full variable domain, its missing parts supplied by reference TRBV11-2 and TRBJ2-1, is EAGVAQSPRYKIIEKRQSVAFWCNPISGHATLYWYQQILGQGPKLLIQFQNNGVVDDSQLPKDRFSAERLKGVDSTLKIQPAKLEDSAVYLCASSLFGGRPYNEQFFGPGTRLTVL.

CDR3: CASRKGQGVFF. The DNA for the CDR3 is TGTGCCAGCAGAAAGGGACAGGGCGTTTTCTTT. V gene TRBV6-5 combines with J gene TRBJ1-1, with 9 bases lining up with TRBD1. The V gene end was trimmed by 6 bases and the J gene end by 13 bases; junction bases not matched to a gene: 6. This CDR3 region has 11 residues. Germline CDR1 is MNHEY and CDR2 is SVGAGI.

V and J are TRBV9 and TRBJ2-1, with a possible D match to TRBD1 (6 bases). The germline V gene encodes CDR1 SGDLS and CDR2 YYNGEE. The germline V and J ends were trimmed by 3 bases and 3 bases, with 13 bases remaining between them. The CDR3 sequence is 15 residues long. The chain's CDR3 is CASSALQGNYNEQFF. CDR3 DNA: TGTGCCAGCAGCGCGCTCCAGGGGAACTACAATGAGCAGTTCTTC.